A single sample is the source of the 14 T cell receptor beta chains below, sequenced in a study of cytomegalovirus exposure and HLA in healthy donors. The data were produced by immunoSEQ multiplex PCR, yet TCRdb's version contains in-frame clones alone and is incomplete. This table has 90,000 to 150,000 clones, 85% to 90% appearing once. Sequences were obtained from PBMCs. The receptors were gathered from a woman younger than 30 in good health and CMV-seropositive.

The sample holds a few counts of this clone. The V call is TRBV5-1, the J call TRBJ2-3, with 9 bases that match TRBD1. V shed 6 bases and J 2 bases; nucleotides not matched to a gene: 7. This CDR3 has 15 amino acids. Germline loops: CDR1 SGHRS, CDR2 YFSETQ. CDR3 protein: CASTMRDRATDTQYF. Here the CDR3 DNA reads TGCGCCAGCACCATGAGGGACAGGGCCACAGATACGCAGTATTTT.

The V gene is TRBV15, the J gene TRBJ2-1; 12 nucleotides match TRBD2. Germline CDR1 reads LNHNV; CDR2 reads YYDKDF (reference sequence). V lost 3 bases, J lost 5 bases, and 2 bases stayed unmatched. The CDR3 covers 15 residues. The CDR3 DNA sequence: TGTGCCACCAGCAGCGGACTAGCGGGGAACAATGAGCAGTTCTTC. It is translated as CATSSGLAGNNEQFF.

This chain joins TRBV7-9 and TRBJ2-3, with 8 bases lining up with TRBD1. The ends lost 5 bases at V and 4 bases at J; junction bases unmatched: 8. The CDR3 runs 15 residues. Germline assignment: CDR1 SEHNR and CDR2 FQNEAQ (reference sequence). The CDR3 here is CASSVGQGLSDTQYF. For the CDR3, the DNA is TGTGCCAGCAGCGTAGGACAGGGCTTATCAGATACGCAGTATTTT.

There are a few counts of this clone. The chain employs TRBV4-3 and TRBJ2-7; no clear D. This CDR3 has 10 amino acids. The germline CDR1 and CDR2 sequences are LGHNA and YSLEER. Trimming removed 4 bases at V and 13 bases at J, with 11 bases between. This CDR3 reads CASSRYGSYF. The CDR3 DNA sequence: TGCGCCAGCAGCCGATACGGGTCATACTTC.

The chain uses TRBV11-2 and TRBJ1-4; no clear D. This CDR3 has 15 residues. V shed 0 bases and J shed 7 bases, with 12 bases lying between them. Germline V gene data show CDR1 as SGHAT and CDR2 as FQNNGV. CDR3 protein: CASSLDGGLPEKLFF. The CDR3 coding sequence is TGTGCCAGCAGCTTAGATGGCGGGTTGCCTGAAAAACTGTTTTTT. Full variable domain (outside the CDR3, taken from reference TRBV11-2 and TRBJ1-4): EAGVAQSPRYKIIEKRQSVAFWCNPISGHATLYWYQQILGQGPKLLIQFQNNGVVDDSQLPKDRFSAERLKGVDSTLKIQPAKLEDSAVYLCASSLDGGLPEKLFFGSGTQLSVL.

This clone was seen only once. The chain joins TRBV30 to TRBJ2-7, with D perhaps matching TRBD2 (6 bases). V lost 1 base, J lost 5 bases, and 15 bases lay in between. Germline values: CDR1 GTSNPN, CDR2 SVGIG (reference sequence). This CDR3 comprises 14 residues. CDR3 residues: CAWSAFSGDNEQYF. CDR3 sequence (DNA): TGTGCCTGGAGTGCCTTTTCGGGAGACAACGAGCAGTACTTC.

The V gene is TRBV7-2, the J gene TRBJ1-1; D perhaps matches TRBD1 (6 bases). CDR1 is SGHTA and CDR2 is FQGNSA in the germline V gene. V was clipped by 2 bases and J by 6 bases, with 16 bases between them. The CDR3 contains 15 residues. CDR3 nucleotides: TGTGCCAGCAGCTTACTTGGGAGGGGGTCCCCTGAAGCTTTCTTT. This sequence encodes CASSLLGRGSPEAFF.

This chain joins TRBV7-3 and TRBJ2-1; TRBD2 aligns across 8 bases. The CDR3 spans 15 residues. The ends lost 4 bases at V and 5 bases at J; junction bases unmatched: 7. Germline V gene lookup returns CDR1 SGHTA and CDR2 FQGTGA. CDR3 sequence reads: CASSSGLGGNNEQFF. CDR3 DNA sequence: TGTGCCAGCAGCTCGGGACTAGGGGGAAACAATGAGCAGTTCTTC.

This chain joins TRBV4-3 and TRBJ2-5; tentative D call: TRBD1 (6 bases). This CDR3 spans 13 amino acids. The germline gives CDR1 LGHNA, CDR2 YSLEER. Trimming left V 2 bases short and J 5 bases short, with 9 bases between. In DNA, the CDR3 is TGCGCCAGCAGCCAACGCACAGGGGAGACCCAGTACTTC. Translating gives CASSQRTGETQYF.

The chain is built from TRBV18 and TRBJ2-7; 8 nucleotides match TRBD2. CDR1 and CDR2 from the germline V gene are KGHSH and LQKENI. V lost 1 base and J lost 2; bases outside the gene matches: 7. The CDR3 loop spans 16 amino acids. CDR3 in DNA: TGTGCCAGCTCACCACAAACTAGCGGAGCAACCTACGAGCAGTACTTC. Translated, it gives CASSPQTSGATYEQYF. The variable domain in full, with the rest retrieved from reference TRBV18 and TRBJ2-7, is NAGVMQNPRHLVRRRGQEARLRCSPMKGHSHVYWYRQLPEEGLKFMVYLQKENIIDESGMPKERFSAEFPKEGPSILRIQQVVRGDSAAYFCASSPQTSGATYEQYFGPGTRLTVT.

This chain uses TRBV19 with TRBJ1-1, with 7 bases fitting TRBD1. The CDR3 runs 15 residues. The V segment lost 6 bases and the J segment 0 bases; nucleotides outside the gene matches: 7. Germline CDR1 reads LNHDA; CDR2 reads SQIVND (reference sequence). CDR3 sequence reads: CASSLGTAMNTEAFF. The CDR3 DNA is TGTGCCAGTAGCCTTGGGACAGCCATGAACACTGAAGCTTTCTTT.

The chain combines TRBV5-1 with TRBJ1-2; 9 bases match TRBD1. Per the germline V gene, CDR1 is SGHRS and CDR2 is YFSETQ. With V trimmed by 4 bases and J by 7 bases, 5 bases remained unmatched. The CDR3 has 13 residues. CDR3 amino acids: CASSPDRGLGYTF. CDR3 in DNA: TGCGCCAGCAGCCCGGACAGGGGACTTGGCTACACCTTC. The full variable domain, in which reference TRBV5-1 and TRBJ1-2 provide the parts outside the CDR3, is KAGVTQTPRYLIKTRGQQVTLSCSPISGHRSVSWYQQTPGQGLQFLFEYFSETQRNKGNFPGRFSGRQFSNSRSEMNVSTLELGDSALYLCASSPDRGLGYTFGSGTRLTVV.

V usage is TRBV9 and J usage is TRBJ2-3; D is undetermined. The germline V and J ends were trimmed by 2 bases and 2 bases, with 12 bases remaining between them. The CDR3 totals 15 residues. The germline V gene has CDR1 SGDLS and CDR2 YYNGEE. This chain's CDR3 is CASSVEEIVTDTQYF. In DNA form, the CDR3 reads TGTGCCAGCAGCGTTGAAGAAATAGTCACAGATACGCAGTATTTT.

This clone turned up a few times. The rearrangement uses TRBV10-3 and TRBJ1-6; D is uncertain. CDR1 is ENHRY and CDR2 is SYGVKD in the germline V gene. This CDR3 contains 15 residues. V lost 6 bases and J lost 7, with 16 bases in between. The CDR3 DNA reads TGTGCCATCAGGGAGGACCCGGGAGGGAATTCACCCCTCCACTTT. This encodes CAIREDPGGNSPLHF.